The rows below give T cell receptor beta chains drawn from one sample of a study of blood T cell repertoires in COVID-19. Generated by immunoSEQ multiplex PCR, the TCRdb table keeps only in-frame clones and is missing some. The repertoire includes 100,000 to 150,000 clones, around 88% of them detected once, and 10% sits in the top ten. The sample was peripheral blood. Receptors were obtained from a man over 45 with acute or convalescent COVID-19. Each CDR3 is given with its conserved first and last residue. The order of the fields is clone size, J gene, D gene, V gene, CDR3 protein, CDR3 DNA. A D gene is named only where the DNA matches it firmly. Where a row states a size, it is once, few, many or the class of an expanded clone; other rows omit it.

clone_size: NA
j_call: TRBJ1-4
d_call: NA
v_call: TRBV5-1
cdr3_aa: CASSLTGRQTNEKLFF
cdr3_nt: TGCGCCAGCAGCTTGACAGGTCGACAAACTAATGAAAAACTGTTTTTT

clone_size: NA
j_call: TRBJ1-2
d_call: NA
v_call: TRBV19
cdr3_aa: CASLEGHNYGYTF
cdr3_nt: TGTGCCAGCCTCGAGGGACACAACTATGGCTACACCTTC

clone_size: NA
j_call: TRBJ1-2
d_call: NA
v_call: TRBV5-8
cdr3_aa: CASSLDGTLPYGYTF
cdr3_nt: TGTGCCAGCAGCTTGGACGGGACACTACCCTATGGCTACACCTTC

clone_size: NA
j_call: TRBJ1-1
d_call: NA
v_call: TRBV28
cdr3_aa: CASSPPGGAVTEAFF
cdr3_nt: TGTGCCAGCAGTCCACCGGGGGGCGCAGTCACTGAAGCTTTCTTT

clone_size: NA
j_call: TRBJ2-3
d_call: TRBD2
v_call: TRBV7-9
cdr3_aa: CASSLAFGLAATSTDTQYF
cdr3_nt: TGTGCCAGCAGCTTAGCGTTTGGGCTAGCGGCTACTAGCACAGATACGCAGTATTTT

clone_size: NA
j_call: TRBJ1-6
d_call: TRBD1
v_call: TRBV7-2
cdr3_aa: CASSLKTGGLYNSPLHF
cdr3_nt: TGTGCCAGCAGCCTAAAGACAGGGGGCCTTTATAATTCACCCCTCCACTTT

clone_size: NA
j_call: TRBJ1-2
d_call: TRBD1
v_call: TRBV15
cdr3_aa: CATRPGQGNGYTF
cdr3_nt: TGTGCCACCAGGCCAGGACAGGGTAACGGCTACACCTTC

clone_size: NA
j_call: TRBJ2-1
d_call: TRBD2
v_call: TRBV3-1/TRBV3-2
cdr3_aa: CASSQDFGGRGLGEQFF
cdr3_nt: TGTGCCAGCAGCCAAGACTTTGGCGGGAGGGGACTTGGTGAGCAGTTCTTC

clone_size: NA
j_call: TRBJ1-1
d_call: NA
v_call: TRBV2
cdr3_aa: CASSEAGAGTEAFF
cdr3_nt: TGTGCCAGCAGTGAAGCTGGCGCGGGGACTGAAGCTTTCTTT

clone_size: NA
j_call: TRBJ1-6
d_call: NA
v_call: TRBV3-1/TRBV3-2
cdr3_aa: CASSQDTGKPSSYNSPLHF
cdr3_nt: TGTGCCAGCAGCCAAGATACCGGGAAACCGAGCTCCTATAATTCACCCCTCCACTTT

clone_size: once
j_call: TRBJ2-3
d_call: NA
v_call: TRBV5-1
cdr3_aa: CASSLGQVTDTQYF
cdr3_nt: TGCGCCAGCAGCTTGGGACAGGTAACAGATACGCAGTATTTT

clone_size: NA
j_call: TRBJ1-2
d_call: NA
v_call: TRBV7-2
cdr3_aa: CASNLWAGHGYTF
cdr3_nt: TGTGCCAGCAACTTATGGGCAGGGCATGGCTACACCTTC

clone_size: NA
j_call: TRBJ2-3
d_call: TRBD2
v_call: TRBV5-4
cdr3_aa: CASSDPSGRGADTQYF
cdr3_nt: TGTGCCAGCAGCGACCCTAGCGGGAGGGGTGCAGATACGCAGTATTTT

clone_size: NA
j_call: TRBJ1-1
d_call: NA
v_call: TRBV28
cdr3_aa: CASSFIYTEAFF
cdr3_nt: TGTGCCAGCAGTTTTATTTACACTGAAGCTTTCTTT

clone_size: NA
j_call: TRBJ1-1
d_call: TRBD1
v_call: TRBV5-4
cdr3_aa: CASSLGGTGNKAFF
cdr3_nt: TGTGCCAGCAGCTTGGGCGGGACAGGGAATAAAGCTTTCTTT

clone_size: many
j_call: TRBJ2-7
d_call: NA
v_call: TRBV24-1
cdr3_aa: CATSSEESYEQYF
cdr3_nt: TGTGCCACCAGCAGCGAAGAATCCTACGAGCAGTACTTC

clone_size: NA
j_call: TRBJ2-5
d_call: TRBD2
v_call: TRBV7-2
cdr3_aa: CANPPGAGGQETQYF
cdr3_nt: TGTGCCAATCCCCCAGGGGCGGGAGGGCAAGAGACCCAGTACTTC

clone_size: NA
j_call: TRBJ1-4
d_call: NA
v_call: TRBV29-1
cdr3_aa: CSVSSSYEKLFF
cdr3_nt: TGCAGCGTTTCTTCTTCTTATGAAAAACTGTTTTTT

clone_size: once
j_call: TRBJ1-3
d_call: NA
v_call: TRBV12-3/TRBV12-4
cdr3_aa: CASSYRVGTIYF
cdr3_nt: TGTGCCAGCAGTTACAGGGTCGGCACCATATATTTT

clone_size: NA
j_call: TRBJ1-1
d_call: NA
v_call: TRBV9
cdr3_aa: CASSNPPRDTEAFF
cdr3_nt: TGTGCCAGCAGCAATCCTCCCCGAGACACTGAAGCTTTCTTT

clone_size: NA
j_call: TRBJ2-7
d_call: TRBD1
v_call: TRBV28
cdr3_aa: CASSSPGTGASYEQYF
cdr3_nt: TGTGCCAGCAGTTCTCCCGGGACAGGGGCTTCCTACGAGCAGTACTTC

clone_size: few
j_call: TRBJ2-7
d_call: TRBD2
v_call: TRBV5-4
cdr3_aa: CASSSTSGSHEQYF
cdr3_nt: TGTGCCAGCAGCAGTACTAGCGGGAGCCACGAGCAGTACTTC

clone_size: NA
j_call: TRBJ1-1
d_call: TRBD1
v_call: TRBV28
cdr3_aa: CASSWGTGGVTEAFF
cdr3_nt: TGTGCCAGCAGTTGGGGGACAGGGGGGGTCACTGAAGCTTTCTTT

clone_size: many
j_call: TRBJ2-7
d_call: NA
v_call: TRBV5-1
cdr3_aa: CASSPGGDSFLEYF
cdr3_nt: TGCGCCAGCAGCCCCGGAGGGGACTCCTTTTTGGAGTACTTC

clone_size: NA
j_call: TRBJ2-3
d_call: TRBD2
v_call: TRBV11-2
cdr3_aa: CASSPGGYTDTQYF
cdr3_nt: TGTGCCAGCAGCCCCGGGGGGTACACAGATACGCAGTATTTT

clone_size: NA
j_call: TRBJ1-4
d_call: NA
v_call: TRBV28
cdr3_aa: CASSPPGSQGREKLFF
cdr3_nt: TGTGCCAGCAGCCCCCCCGGTTCACAGGGACGGGAAAAACTGTTTTTT

clone_size: NA
j_call: TRBJ1-1
d_call: NA
v_call: TRBV6-1
cdr3_aa: CASSENPGRAFF
cdr3_nt: TGTGCCAGCAGTGAAAATCCCGGTAGAGCTTTCTTT

clone_size: NA
j_call: TRBJ1-2
d_call: NA
v_call: TRBV12-3/TRBV12-4
cdr3_aa: CASSLSRGYTF
cdr3_nt: TGTGCCAGCAGTTTAAGTCGGGGCTACACCTTC

clone_size: few
j_call: TRBJ1-6
d_call: TRBD1
v_call: TRBV4-2
cdr3_aa: CASSQETGRSSPLHF
cdr3_nt: TGTGCCAGCAGCCAAGAGACAGGGCGAAGTTCACCCCTCCACTTT

clone_size: NA
j_call: TRBJ1-4
d_call: NA
v_call: TRBV4-1
cdr3_aa: CASSQESDRRKFF
cdr3_nt: TGCGCCAGCAGCCAAGAGTCCGACAGGCGCAAGTTTTTT

clone_size: once
j_call: TRBJ2-3
d_call: NA
v_call: TRBV19
cdr3_aa: CASSMGRITDTQYF
cdr3_nt: TGTGCCAGTAGTATGGGCAGAATCACAGATACGCAGTATTTT

clone_size: NA
j_call: TRBJ1-2
d_call: NA
v_call: TRBV19
cdr3_aa: CASSAGVGYTF
cdr3_nt: TGTGCCAGTAGTGCAGGGGTTGGCTACACCTTC

clone_size: once
j_call: TRBJ1-4
d_call: NA
v_call: TRBV6-5
cdr3_aa: CASSHGNEKLFF
cdr3_nt: TGTGCCAGCAGCCACGGTAATGAAAAACTGTTTTTT

clone_size: NA
j_call: TRBJ1-1
d_call: NA
v_call: TRBV11-2
cdr3_aa: CASSPSQGAGKAFF
cdr3_nt: TGTGCCAGCAGCCCCAGCCAGGGCGCAGGAAAAGCTTTCTTT

clone_size: NA
j_call: TRBJ1-2
d_call: NA
v_call: TRBV9
cdr3_aa: CASSLIPPGAEGYTF
cdr3_nt: TGTGCCAGCAGCCTGATACCTCCGGGAGCCGAGGGCTACACCTTC

clone_size: NA
j_call: TRBJ2-1
d_call: TRBD1
v_call: TRBV5-6
cdr3_aa: CASSLDRGFYNEQFF
cdr3_nt: TGTGCCAGCAGCCTAGACAGGGGTTTTTACAATGAGCAGTTCTTC

clone_size: NA
j_call: TRBJ1-3
d_call: TRBD1
v_call: TRBV7-3
cdr3_aa: CASSLRPGQPNTIYF
cdr3_nt: TGTGCCAGCAGTTTGCGACCGGGACAGCCAAACACCATATATTTT

clone_size: NA
j_call: TRBJ1-3
d_call: NA
v_call: TRBV7-2
cdr3_aa: CASSLGPGTTSGTIYF
cdr3_nt: TGTGCCAGCAGCTTGGGCCCGGGGACAACCAGTGGCACCATATATTTT

clone_size: few
j_call: TRBJ1-6
d_call: NA
v_call: TRBV7-7
cdr3_aa: CASSLNYNSPLHF
cdr3_nt: TGTGCTAGCAGCCTAAACTACAATTCACCCCTCCACTTT

clone_size: NA
j_call: TRBJ2-3
d_call: TRBD2
v_call: TRBV27
cdr3_aa: CASSILPGGALYF
cdr3_nt: TGTGCCAGCAGTATCCTTCCGGGGGGAGCTCTGTATTTT

clone_size: NA
j_call: TRBJ2-6
d_call: NA
v_call: TRBV6-1
cdr3_aa: CASSESLRGRSGANVLTF
cdr3_nt: TGTGCCAGCAGTGAAAGTCTCAGGGGCCGCTCTGGGGCCAACGTCCTGACTTTC

clone_size: NA
j_call: TRBJ1-4
d_call: NA
v_call: TRBV27
cdr3_aa: CASQRVGTNEKLFF
cdr3_nt: TGTGCCAGCCAGAGGGTTGGGACTAATGAAAAACTGTTTTTT

clone_size: NA
j_call: TRBJ1-6
d_call: TRBD1
v_call: TRBV3-1/TRBV3-2
cdr3_aa: CASSQRTGSRDSPLHF
cdr3_nt: TGTGCCAGCAGCCAGAGGACAGGGTCCAGGGATTCACCCCTCCACTTT

clone_size: once
j_call: TRBJ2-7
d_call: TRBD1
v_call: TRBV4-1
cdr3_aa: CASSGSGTGVSYEQYF
cdr3_nt: TGCGCCAGCAGTGGCTCCGGGACAGGAGTCTCCTACGAGCAGTACTTC

clone_size: NA
j_call: TRBJ1-2
d_call: NA
v_call: TRBV4-2
cdr3_aa: CASSPGAGSYGYTF
cdr3_nt: TGTGCCAGCAGCCCTGGGGCAGGGTCCTATGGCTACACCTTC

clone_size: NA
j_call: TRBJ1-2
d_call: TRBD1
v_call: TRBV6-5
cdr3_aa: CASSRDRGRFSGYTF
cdr3_nt: TGTGCCAGCAGTAGGGACAGGGGGCGGTTTAGTGGCTACACCTTC

clone_size: once
j_call: TRBJ2-1
d_call: NA
v_call: TRBV10-3
cdr3_aa: CAISGDGGTVHSYNEQFF
cdr3_nt: TGTGCCATCAGTGGAGATGGGGGGACGGTACACTCCTACAATGAGCAGTTCTTC

clone_size: few
j_call: TRBJ1-1
d_call: NA
v_call: TRBV19
cdr3_aa: CASSSSVTYTEAFF
cdr3_nt: TGTGCCAGTAGTTCGTCGGTAACCTACACTGAAGCTTTCTTT

clone_size: NA
j_call: TRBJ2-2
d_call: NA
v_call: TRBV5-6
cdr3_aa: CASSLGQSTGELFF
cdr3_nt: TGTGCCAGCAGCTTGGGGCAGTCCACCGGGGAGCTGTTTTTT

clone_size: NA
j_call: TRBJ1-2
d_call: TRBD1
v_call: TRBV7-2
cdr3_aa: CASSLWGQGVYRGYTF
cdr3_nt: TGTGCCAGCAGCTTATGGGGACAGGGGGTATACCGTGGCTACACCTTC

clone_size: NA
j_call: TRBJ2-5
d_call: NA
v_call: TRBV5-4
cdr3_aa: CASSSGGETQYF
cdr3_nt: TGTGCCAGCAGCTCCGGCGGGGAGACCCAGTACTTC

clone_size: NA
j_call: TRBJ2-5
d_call: TRBD2
v_call: TRBV4-2
cdr3_aa: CASSHGTSVQETQYF
cdr3_nt: TGTGCCAGCAGCCACGGGACTAGCGTTCAAGAGACCCAGTACTTC

clone_size: NA
j_call: TRBJ1-5
d_call: TRBD1
v_call: TRBV19
cdr3_aa: CASSDDRAGQPQHF
cdr3_nt: TGTGCCAGTAGTGACGACAGGGCGGGTCAGCCCCAGCATTTT

clone_size: NA
j_call: TRBJ2-1
d_call: TRBD1
v_call: TRBV12-3/TRBV12-4
cdr3_aa: CASSLQGVWEQFF
cdr3_nt: TGTGCCAGCAGTTTACAGGGGGTTTGGGAGCAGTTCTTC

clone_size: NA
j_call: TRBJ2-3
d_call: TRBD2
v_call: TRBV24-1
cdr3_aa: CATSDPLTGLAGRTDTQYF
cdr3_nt: TGTGCCACCAGTGACCCACTTACGGGACTAGCGGGACGCACAGATACGCAGTATTTT

clone_size: NA
j_call: TRBJ2-3
d_call: TRBD1
v_call: TRBV6-5
cdr3_aa: CASNIGTGGTDTQYF
cdr3_nt: TGTGCCAGCAATATCGGGACAGGGGGCACAGATACGCAGTATTTT

clone_size: NA
j_call: TRBJ1-6
d_call: TRBD1
v_call: TRBV2
cdr3_aa: CASITGGSPLHF
cdr3_nt: TGTGCCAGCATAACAGGGGGTTCACCCCTCCACTTT

clone_size: NA
j_call: TRBJ1-5
d_call: NA
v_call: TRBV18
cdr3_aa: CASSQSTNNNQPQHF
cdr3_nt: TGTGCCAGCTCACAATCGACTAATAACAATCAGCCCCAGCATTTT

clone_size: NA
j_call: TRBJ1-2
d_call: TRBD1
v_call: TRBV28
cdr3_aa: CASSLRGLENYGYTF
cdr3_nt: TGTGCCAGCAGTTTAAGGGGGCTCGAGAACTATGGCTACACCTTC

clone_size: NA
j_call: TRBJ2-6
d_call: TRBD2
v_call: TRBV2
cdr3_aa: CAPGRGGYSGANVLTF
cdr3_nt: TGTGCCCCCGGACGGGGGGGTTACTCTGGGGCCAACGTCCTGACTTTC